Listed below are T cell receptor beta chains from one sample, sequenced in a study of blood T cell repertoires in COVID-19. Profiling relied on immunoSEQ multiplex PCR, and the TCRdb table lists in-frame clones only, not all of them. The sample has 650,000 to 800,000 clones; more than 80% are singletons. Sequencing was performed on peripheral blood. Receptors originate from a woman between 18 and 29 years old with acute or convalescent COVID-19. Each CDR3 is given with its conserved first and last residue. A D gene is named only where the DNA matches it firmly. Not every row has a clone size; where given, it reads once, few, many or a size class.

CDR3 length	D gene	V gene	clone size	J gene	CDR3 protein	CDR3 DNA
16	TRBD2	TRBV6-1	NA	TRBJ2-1	CASSESIAGGHNEQFF	TGTGCCAGCAGTGAATCGATAGCGGGGGGTCACAATGAGCAGTTCTTC
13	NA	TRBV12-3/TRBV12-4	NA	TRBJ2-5	CASSLVPAETQYF	TGTGCCAGCAGTTTAGTCCCCGCGGAGACCCAGTACTTC
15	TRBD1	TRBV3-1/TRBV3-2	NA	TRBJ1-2	CASSQGTGGLNGYTF	TGTGCCAGCAGCCAAGGGACAGGGGGTTTAAATGGCTACACCTTC
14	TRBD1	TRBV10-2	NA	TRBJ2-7	CASSWAGGSYEQYF	TGCGCCAGCAGCTGGGCAGGGGGCTCCTACGAGCAGTACTTC
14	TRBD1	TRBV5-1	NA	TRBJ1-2	CASSLVTGGTGYTF	TGCGCCAGCAGCTTGGTGACAGGGGGGACTGGCTACACCTTC
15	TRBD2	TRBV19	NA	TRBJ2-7	CASSIVASGIPEQYF	TGTGCCAGTAGTATAGTGGCTAGCGGGATCCCGGAGCAGTACTTC
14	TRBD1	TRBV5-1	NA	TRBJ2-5	CASSLETGGETQYF	TGCGCCAGCAGCTTGGAAACAGGGGGGGAGACCCAGTACTTC
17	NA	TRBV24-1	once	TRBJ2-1	CATSGGGGSIPYNEQFF	TGTGCCACCAGTGGGGGTGGGGGGTCTATCCCCTACAATGAGCAGTTCTTC
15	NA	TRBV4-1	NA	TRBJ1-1	CASSEREARGTEAFF	TGCGCCAGCAGCGAAAGGGAGGCGCGCGGCACTGAAGCTTTCTTT
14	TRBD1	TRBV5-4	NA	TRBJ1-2	CASSFLDRGYGYTF	TGTGCCAGCAGCTTTCTGGACAGGGGTTATGGCTACACCTTC
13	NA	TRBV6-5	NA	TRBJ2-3	CASTKQETDTQYF	TGTGCCAGTACCAAACAGGAAACAGATACGCAGTATTTT
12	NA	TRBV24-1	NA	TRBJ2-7	CATSELGWEQYF	TGTGCCACCAGTGAGCTCGGGTGGGAGCAGTACTTC
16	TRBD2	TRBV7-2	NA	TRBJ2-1	CASSLVGGGVNNEQFF	TGTGCCAGCAGCTTAGTTGGCGGGGGGGTAAATAATGAGCAGTTCTTC
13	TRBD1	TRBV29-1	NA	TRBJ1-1	CSVETGGGTEAFF	TGCAGCGTTGAGACAGGGGGTGGCACTGAAGCTTTCTTT
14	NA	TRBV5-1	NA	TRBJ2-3	CASSLAYSLDTQYF	TGCGCCAGCAGCTTGGCCTACTCCTTAGATACGCAGTATTTT
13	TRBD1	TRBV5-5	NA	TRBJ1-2	CASSWTGDYGYTF	TGTGCCAGCAGCTGGACAGGGGACTATGGCTACACCTTC
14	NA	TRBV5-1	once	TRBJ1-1	CASSFNIRGSEAFF	TGCGCCAGCAGCTTTAACATTAGGGGATCTGAAGCTTTCTTT
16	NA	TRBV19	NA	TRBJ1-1	CASHQDRLGTYTEAFF	TGTGCCAGCCACCAAGACAGGTTGGGGACGTACACTGAAGCTTTCTTT
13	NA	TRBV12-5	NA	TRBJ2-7	CASGLTSGYEQYF	TGTGCTAGTGGTTTGACCTCGGGGTACGAGCAGTACTTC
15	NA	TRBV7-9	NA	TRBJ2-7	CASSLNRGQPYEQYF	TGTGCCAGCAGCTTAAATCGCGGACAGCCCTACGAGCAGTACTTC
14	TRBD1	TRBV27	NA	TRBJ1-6	CASSYRGYNSPLHF	TGTGCCAGCAGTTACAGGGGGTATAATTCACCCCTCCACTTT
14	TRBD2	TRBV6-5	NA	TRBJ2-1	CASRSGDSYNEQFF	TGTGCCAGCAGGAGCGGGGATTCGTACAATGAGCAGTTCTTC
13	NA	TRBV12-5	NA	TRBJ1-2	CASALNGNYGYTF	TGTGCTAGTGCACTCAACGGTAACTATGGCTACACCTTC
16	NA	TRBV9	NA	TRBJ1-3	CASSVGPQNSGNTIYF	TGTGCCAGCAGCGTAGGTCCGCAGAACTCTGGAAACACCATATATTTT
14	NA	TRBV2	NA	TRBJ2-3	CASSALAPTDTQYF	TGTGCCAGCAGTGCTCTAGCGCCCACAGATACGCAGTATTTT
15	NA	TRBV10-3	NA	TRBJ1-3	CAISEGDNSGNTIYF	TGTGCCATCAGTGAGGGGGACAACTCTGGAAACACCATATATTTT
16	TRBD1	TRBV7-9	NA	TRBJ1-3	CASSERTGGNGNTIYF	TGTGCCAGCAGCGAACGGACAGGGGGCAATGGAAACACCATATATTTT
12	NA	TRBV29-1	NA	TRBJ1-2	CSVLTWGLGYTF	TGCAGCGTTCTAACTTGGGGGCTTGGCTACACCTTC
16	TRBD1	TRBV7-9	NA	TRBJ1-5	CASSLAWGDRNQPQHF	TGTGCCAGCAGCTTAGCGTGGGGGGACAGGAATCAGCCCCAGCATTTT
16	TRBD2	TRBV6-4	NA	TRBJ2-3	CASSDSGRGGPDTQYF	TGTGCCAGCAGTGACTCGGGGCGGGGGGGCCCAGATACGCAGTATTTT
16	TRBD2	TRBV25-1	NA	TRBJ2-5	CASSNLLSGVGETQYF	TGTGCCAGCAGTAACCTACTTAGCGGGGTTGGGGAGACCCAGTACTTC
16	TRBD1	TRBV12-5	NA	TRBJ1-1	CASGFGQGRGNTEAFF	TGTGCTAGTGGTTTCGGACAGGGGAGGGGGAACACTGAAGCTTTCTTT
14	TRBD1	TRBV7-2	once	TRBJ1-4	CASSLDRGSEKLFF	TGTGCCAGCAGCTTAGACAGGGGATCCGAAAAACTGTTTTTT
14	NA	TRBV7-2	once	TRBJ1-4	CASSLQGLNEKLFF	TGTGCCAGCAGCTTACAGGGTTTGAATGAAAAACTGTTTTTT
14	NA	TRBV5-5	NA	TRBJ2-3	CASSLVVYTDTQYF	TGTGCCAGCAGCCTGGTAGTTTACACAGATACGCAGTATTTT
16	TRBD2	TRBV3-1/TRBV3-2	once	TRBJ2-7	CASSQDGGGLFYEQYF	TGTGCCAGCAGCCAAGATGGCGGGGGGCTCTTCTACGAGCAGTACTTC
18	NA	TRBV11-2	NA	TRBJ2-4	CASSLRYRRDGAKNIQYF	TGTGCCAGCAGCTTACGGTATCGGAGGGACGGGGCTAAAAACATTCAGTACTTC
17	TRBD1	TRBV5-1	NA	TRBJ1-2	CASSLRLTRDRGQGYTF	TGCGCCAGCAGCCTCCGATTAACCCGGGACAGGGGGCAAGGCTACACCTTC
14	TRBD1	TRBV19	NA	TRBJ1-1	CATRQGRRNTEAFF	TGTGCCACCCGACAGGGGAGAAGGAACACTGAAGCTTTCTTT
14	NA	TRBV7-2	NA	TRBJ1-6	CASSSGAYNSPLHF	TGTGCCAGCAGCTCCGGGGCCTATAATTCACCCCTCCACTTT
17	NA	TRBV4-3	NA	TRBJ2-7	CASSHEAGRTISYEQYF	TGCGCCAGCAGCCACGAGGCAGGGCGGACAATCTCCTACGAGCAGTACTTC
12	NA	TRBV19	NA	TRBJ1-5	CASRQFDQPQHF	TGTGCCAGTCGACAGTTTGATCAGCCCCAGCATTTT
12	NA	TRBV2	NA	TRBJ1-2	CAVGGQTYGYTF	TGTGCCGTGGGGGGGCAGACCTATGGCTACACCTTC